The present entry profiles one T cell receptor beta chain with its context. This clonotype appeared many times. There is no known antigen for this receptor. Base quality data are lacking; no much larger clone is found one base away. The data were taken from a study of spatial heterogeneity in lung cancer (dated by TCRdb to the late 2010s). About the full investigation: The donors were 70 or so patients from the lung TRACERx cohort who had early-stage, untreated non-small cell lung cancer. Follow-up PBMC samples were sequenced whenever available, with a median time to follow-up of approximately 25 months after resection. More beta-chain than alpha-chain transcripts were consistently detected, likely reflecting higher beta-chain transcript abundance. In the raw uncorrected reads, each unique combination of TCR and UMI appeared on average more than ten times. In non-small cell lung cancer, the study made a quantitative comparison of TCR alpha and beta repertoires among multiple tumor regions, matched nontumor lung and blood. The study linked features of the TCR repertoire to counts of nonsynonymous mutations, which were determined by whole-exome sequencing of tumor tissue. Both alpha and beta chains were TCR-sequenced in approximately 200 tumor regions, 64 matched nontumor lung samples and around 54 PBMC samples obtained at surgery. Summary of the overall study and its limitations: Ubiquitous expanded tumor TCRs showed up in blood more often at tumor resection than at routine follow-up. Comparisons of baseline and follow-up blood repertoires included only approximately 13 patients. Confirming at a functional level the hypothesis that regional TCRs recognize regional mutations was considered to require additional single-cell paired TCR alpha and beta sequencing.

The library came from 5' RACE. The sample was run on a NextSeq 500. The TCR library protocol attached a unique molecular identifier to each TCR cDNA molecule to allow correction of PCR and sequencing errors. The study's own analysis went as follows. TCR identification, UMI-based error correction and CDR3 extraction were performed with Decombinator tools. TCRs above a frequency of 2 per 1,000, corresponding to the top 1% of the tumor frequency distribution, were defined as expanded. Rényi diversity was computed with the R vegan package after subsampling each repertoire 100 times to 5,000 TCRs. CDR3 similarity networks were built from amino acid triplet string-kernel similarity, connecting CDR3s with pairwise similarity above 0.82. TCRdb handled the public reads itself, with Q25 trimming in fastp and clone calling in MiXCR, and kept productive beta chains. Identical CDR3 protein sequences are pooled into one entry, listed with their most common genes and DNA. V and J calls and clone size were set by TCRdb, not the authors. The sample includes 45,000 to 55,000 distinct CDR3 sequences, with roughly 12% observed a single time. Roughly 32% of the sample rests with the top ten.

From cysteine to phenylalanine, the CDR3 is 13 amino acids long. The sequence is cut down to CDR3 DNA, 39 bases in frame from base 1. Via the germline V gene, CDR1 is KGHSY and CDR2 FQNENV. V is reduced by 2 bases and J by 1 base, leaving a spacing of 5 bases between them. The sample's time point label, in plain terms: blood at routine non-recurrence follow-up after resection. Whole RNA extracted from tumor and nontumor lung tissue, or from cryopreserved PBMC samples, was used for TCR sequencing without cell sorting. Only patients with enough RNA available from two or more tumor regions were chosen for TCR sequencing.

Source: PBMCs, taken at follow-up. The sequence is built from TRBV16 and TRBJ1-1; a tentative D call is TRBD1 (5 bases match). This receptor was identified in a male donor with early-stage non-small cell lung cancer. The nucleotide sequence reads as follows: TGTGCCAGCAGCCAAGACAGGAACACTGAAGCTTTCTTT. It codes for CASSQDRNTEAFF.